Following are 25 T cell receptor beta chains from one sample sequenced in a study of CD8 T cells in Susac syndrome. An input of about 0.5 to 1 ug of RNA was subjected to reverse transcription using random hexamers. TCRdb reprocessed the immunoSEQ multiplex PCR reads via MiXCR and lists one record per CDR3 protein. The sample lists 150,000 or so distinct CDR3 sequences, 92% occurring once. Sequenced material: CD4+ T cells from PBMCs. These receptors were taken from a human donor in good health.

The gene calls are TRBV7-3 and TRBJ2-2; 11 bases map to TRBD1. The CDR3 is 17 residues long. The V gene's germline CDR1 is SGHTA and CDR2 FQGTGA. V lost 3 bases and J lost 4; bases outside the gene matches: 7. Here the CDR3 DNA reads TGTGCCAGCAGCTTTTCCGGGACAGGGGGGACCACCGGGGAGCTGTTTTTT. Translated, it gives CASSFSGTGGTTGELFF.

This clonotype came up a few times. The CDR3 DNA follows: TGTGCCACTAAACCGGGACAGGGGAACACCGGGGAGCTGTTTTTT. Translated, it gives CATKPGQGNTGELFF. The genes are TRBV24-1 and TRBJ2-2; 9 bases fit TRBD1. J gave up 1 base and V 10 bases, and 6 bases lay outside the gene matches. CDR3 length equals 15 residues. Germline assignment: CDR1 KGHDR and CDR2 SFDVKD.

The chain combines TRBV29-1 with TRBJ1-1; possibly TRBD1 for D (5 bases). Germline CDR1 is SQVTM and CDR2 is ANQGSEA. This CDR3 has 14 residues. V was cut by 5 bases and J by 0 bases, with 13 bases left in between. Written as DNA, the CDR3 is TGCAGCGTTCTGGGGGATTCAGTGAACACTGAAGCTTTCTTT. It specifies CSVLGDSVNTEAFF. The full variable domain, completed using reference TRBV29-1 and TRBJ1-1, is SAVISQKPSRDICQRGTSLTIQCQVDSQVTMMFWYRQQPGQSLTLIATANQGSEATYESGFVIDKFPISRPNLTFSTLTVSNMSPEDSSIYLCSVLGDSVNTEAFFGQGTRLTVV.

V and J are TRBV7-6 and TRBJ2-1; D may be TRBD1 (5 bases). From germline, CDR1 is SGHVS and CDR2 FNYEAQ. This CDR3 comprises 15 residues. Trimming cost V 5 bases and J 2 bases, with 13 bases left between them. The CDR3 protein is CASSQGEDPYNEQFF. CDR3 coding DNA: TGTGCCAGCAGCCAAGGGGAAGACCCCTACAATGAGCAGTTCTTC.

The rearrangement uses TRBV6-2 or TRBV6-3 and TRBJ2-7; tentative D call: TRBD1 (6 bases). The CDR3 has 13 residues. V was cut by 5 bases and J by 4 bases, with 12 bases left in between. The germline gives CDR1 MNHEY, CDR2 SVGEGT. The CDR3 here is CASSRGQIYEQYF. The CDR3 DNA follows: TGTGCCAGCAGTCGGGGACAAATTTACGAGCAGTACTTC.

The CDR3 bases are TGTGCCAGCAGCTTTCAGCTGAACACTGAAGCTTTCTTT. Its translation: CASSFQLNTEAFF. The rearrangement uses TRBV13 and TRBJ1-1; D gene unclear. Germline lookup yields CDR1 PRHDT and CDR2 FYEKMQ (reference sequence). The CDR3 extends over 13 amino acids. V was shortened by 3 bases and J by 0 bases, with 5 bases between the two germline ends.

Regarding this clonotype: One end of the junction is discordant with germline, which a read error may explain. The chain employs TRBV30 and TRBJ2-2; possible D gene TRBD2, 6 bases. Germline lookup yields CDR1 GTSNPN and CDR2 SVGIG (reference sequence). This CDR3 spans 13 amino acids. CDR3 coding DNA: TGTGCCTGGTGTCGGGGGAATTCCGGGGAGCTATTTTTT. Translating gives CAWCRGNSGELFF.

This chain links TRBV11-3 with TRBJ2-1; 10 bases are shared with TRBD2. The CDR3 extends over 14 amino acids. Looked up from germline, CDR1 is SGHNT and CDR2 is YENEEA. J was trimmed by 7 bases and V by 6 bases; bases with no gene match: 6. The CDR3 bases are TGTGCCAGCAGTTCTAGCGGGAGAAAAAATGAGCAGTTCTTC. Translation gives CASSSSGRKNEQFF.

This clonotype has only one observation. The chain employs TRBV27 and TRBJ1-2, with D possibly being TRBD1 (6 bases). V lost 3 bases to trimming and J lost 7 bases, with 9 bases between them. CDR3 length: 12 amino acids. CDR1 is MNHEY and CDR2 is SMNVEV in the germline V gene (reference sequence). The CDR3 is CASSFTGSGYTF. In nucleotides, the CDR3 is TGTGCCAGCAGTTTCACAGGGTCTGGCTACACCTTC.

The chain couples TRBV7-6 to TRBJ2-5, with 7 positions matching TRBD1. Looked up from germline, CDR1 is SGHVS and CDR2 is FNYEAQ. CDR3 length: 15 residues. Trimming took 3 bases from V and 2 from J; bases not matched to a gene: 6. DNA of the CDR3: TGTGCCAGCAGCTTTCCGGGACAGCTTCAAGAGACCCAGTACTTC. It codes for CASSFPGQLQETQYF.

The gene calls are TRBV5-6 and TRBJ2-5; TRBD2 aligns across 9 bases. CDR1 is SGHDT and CDR2 is YYEEEE in the germline V gene. J gave up 5 bases and V 2 bases, and 7 bases lay outside the gene matches. This CDR3 has 15 amino acids. The CDR3 loop reads CASSFILAGRETQYF. Written as DNA, the CDR3 is TGTGCCAGCAGCTTTATCCTAGCGGGGAGGGAGACCCAGTACTTC.

This sequence joins TRBV3-1 and TRBJ2-7; weak D call: TRBD2 (5 bases). The CDR3 spans 12 residues. Trimming took off 8 bases at V and 2 bases at J, with 10 bases between the two ends. Germline-derived CDR1 and CDR2 are LGHDT and YNNKEL (reference sequence). The CDR3 region has the DNA TGTGCCAGCCAAGCGGAGACCTACGAGCAGTACTTC. It translates to CASQAETYEQYF.

This chain connects TRBV20-1 to TRBJ2-5; D gene unclear. CDR3 length equals 14 residues. The V and J ends lost 0 bases and 5 bases respectively, with 13 bases between them. CDR1 is DFQATT and CDR2 is SNEGSKA in the germline V gene (reference sequence). The CDR3 is CSAREPLGLETQYF. For the CDR3, the DNA is TGCAGTGCTAGAGAACCTCTGGGCCTGGAGACCCAGTACTTC.

The chain couples TRBV29-1 to TRBJ2-1; the match to TRBD1 covers 8 bases. The J segment lost 7 bases and the V segment lost 2 bases, leaving 4 bases of the junction unmatched. The CDR3 totals 13 residues. Germline lookup yields CDR1 SQVTM and CDR2 ANQGSEA. Here the CDR3 DNA reads TGCAGCGTTGAACCAGGGGGCGAAAATGAGCAGTTCTTC. This encodes CSVEPGGENEQFF.

This chain uses TRBV6-2 or TRBV6-3 with TRBJ2-7; possible D gene TRBD1, 5 bases. Per the germline V gene, CDR1 is MNHEY and CDR2 is SVGEGT. V was pared by 0 bases and J by 7 bases, with 10 bases between. CDR3 length: 13 residues. The CDR3 bases are TGTGCCAGCAGTTACTCGGCAGGGCTTGAGCAGTACTTC. This gives the protein CASSYSAGLEQYF.

V and J are TRBV10-3 and TRBJ1-3; D uncertain. Germline V gene data show CDR1 as ENHRY and CDR2 as SYGVKD. V was cut by 6 bases and J by 1 base, with 13 bases left in between. The CDR3 totals 15 residues. CDR3 region: CAIRSEGNSGNTIYF. Written as DNA, the CDR3 is TGTGCCATCAGGTCGGAGGGAAATTCTGGAAACACCATATATTTT.

The J gene is TRBJ1-3, the V gene TRBV6-5, with D perhaps matching TRBD1 (5 bases). The CDR3 has 13 amino acids. Per the germline V gene, CDR1 is MNHEY and CDR2 is SVGAGI. V was pared by 2 bases and J by 5 bases, with 7 bases between. CDR3 in DNA: TGTGCCAGCAGTTACGGGGGTAGAAACACCATATATTTT. Amino acids: CASSYGGRNTIYF.

The CDR3 spells CASSQGFGEGTGELFF. The DNA for the CDR3 is TGCGCCAGCAGCCAAGGATTTGGGGAGGGGACCGGGGAGCTGTTTTTT. The V call is TRBV4-3, the J call TRBJ2-2; TRBD2 aligns across 7 bases. The CDR3 covers 16 residues. CDR1 LGHNA and CDR2 YSLEER come from the germline V gene. V lost 1 base and J lost 5; bases outside the gene matches: 7.

The CDR3 bases are TGTGCCAGCAGTCGGACAGCAAGAAACACCGGGGAGCTGTTTTTT. As protein: CASSRTARNTGELFF. This chain connects TRBV6-5 to TRBJ2-2; a weak D match, TRBD1 (6 bases). Germline CDR1 reads MNHEY; CDR2 reads SVGAGI. Trimming took off 5 bases at V and 2 bases at J, with 12 bases between the two ends. CDR3 size: 15 residues.

This chain connects TRBV18 to TRBJ2-5; D not resolved. The length of the CDR3 is 14 residues. The germline gives CDR1 KGHSH, CDR2 LQKENI. The V and J ends lost 3 bases and 5 bases respectively, with 13 bases between them. This chain's CDR3 is CASSPYVQAETQYF. In DNA, the CDR3 is TGTGCCAGCTCACCGTATGTACAAGCGGAGACCCAGTACTTC.

The rearrangement joins TRBV5-1 to TRBJ1-6; the match to TRBD1 covers 11 bases. Trimming cost V 2 bases and J 6 bases; bases outside gene matches: 4. The CDR3 has 16 amino acids. CDR1 is SGHRS and CDR2 is YFSETQ in the germline V gene. CDR3 DNA: TGCGCCAGCAGCTTCCGGACAGGGGGCTTTAATTCACCCCTCCACTTT. Translation gives CASSFRTGGFNSPLHF.

This chain links TRBV28 with TRBJ2-1, with 9 bases fitting TRBD1. With V trimmed by 7 bases and J by 4 bases, 8 bases remained unmatched. The CDR3 runs to 15 residues. Per the germline V gene, CDR1 is MDHEN and CDR2 is SYDVKM. CDR3: CASTFGDRDYNEQFF. The CDR3 nucleotides are TGTGCCAGCACCTTTGGGGACAGGGATTACAATGAGCAGTTCTTC.

The sample holds one count of this clonotype. The genes are TRBV3-1 and TRBJ2-1, with a possible D match to TRBD1 (6 bases). Germline CDR1 LGHDT, CDR2 YNNKEL (reference sequence). The germline V and J ends were trimmed by 3 bases and 6 bases, with 12 bases remaining between them. This CDR3 has 14 amino acids. The CDR3 DNA sequence: TGTGCCAGCAGCCACCAAACAGGGTCCAATGAGCAGTTCTTC. Protein product: CASSHQTGSNEQFF.

V and J are TRBV6-6 and TRBJ1-5, with D perhaps TRBD1 (5 bases). V was clipped by 7 bases and J by 7 bases, with 14 bases between them. This CDR3 comprises 13 residues. Germline V gene sequence: CDR1 MNHNY, CDR2 SVGAGI (reference sequence). The CDR3 bases are TGTGCCAGCACCACGCCAGGGAACCAGCCCCAGCATTTT. Residues: CASTTPGNQPQHF.

The chain couples TRBV11-3 to TRBJ1-1, with a tentative D call TRBD1 (6 bases). Trimming pared 1 base from V and 0 bases from J, leaving 12 bases between. CDR1 is SGHNT, CDR2 YENEEA, per germline. The CDR3 sequence is 16 residues long. In DNA, the CDR3 is TGTGCCAGCAGCTTAGGAGACAGGAGCATGAACACTGAAGCTTTCTTT. This translates into CASSLGDRSMNTEAFF.